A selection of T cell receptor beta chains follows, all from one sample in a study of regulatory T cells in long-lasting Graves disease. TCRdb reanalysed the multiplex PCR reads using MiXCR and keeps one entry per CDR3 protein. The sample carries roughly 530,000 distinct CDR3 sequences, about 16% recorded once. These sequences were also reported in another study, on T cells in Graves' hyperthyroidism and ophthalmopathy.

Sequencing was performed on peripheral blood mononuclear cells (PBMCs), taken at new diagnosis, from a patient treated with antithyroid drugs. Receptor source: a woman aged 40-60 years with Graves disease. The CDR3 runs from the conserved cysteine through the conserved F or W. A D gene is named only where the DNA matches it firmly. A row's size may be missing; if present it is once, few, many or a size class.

TGCAGCGTCCGGACAGTGGCTAATGAAAAACTGTTTTTT,CSVRTVANEKLFF,few,.,TRBV29-1,TRBJ1-4
TGTGCCACCAGTGATAGGGATAGCAATCAGCCCCAGCATTTT,CATSDRDSNQPQHF,few,.,TRBV24-1,TRBJ1-5
TGTGCCAGCAGTTCCCTGATAGGCGGACAGGGCTTTTACAATGAGCAGTTCTTC,CASSSLIGGQGFYNEQFF,many,TRBD1,TRBV28,TRBJ2-1
TGTGCCAGCACCGCAACAGTCGACAACACTGAAGCTTTCTTT,CASTATVDNTEAFF,many,.,TRBV12-3/TRBV12-4,TRBJ1-1
TGTGCCAGCAGCTTGTCGGTAGCGAGGGGCCGGTACAATGAGCAGTTCTTC,CASSLSVARGRYNEQFF,many,.,TRBV7-3,TRBJ2-1
TGTGCCAGCAGTTTCGGCCACAGGGGCTATGGCTACACCTTC,CASSFGHRGYGYTF,many,TRBD1,TRBV12-3/TRBV12-4,TRBJ1-2
TGCGCCAGCAGCTTGGGACAGACCGATTCACCCCTCCACTTT,CASSLGQTDSPLHF,many,.,TRBV5-1,TRBJ1-6
TGTGCCAGTAGGGCACCGGGACAGGGACCTCAAGAGACCCAGTACTTC,CASRAPGQGPQETQYF,.,TRBD1,TRBV19,TRBJ2-5
TGCGCCAGCAAAGTGGTCGCGAACACTGAAGCTTTCTTT,CASKVVANTEAFF,few,.,TRBV5-1,TRBJ1-1
TGTGCCAGCAGTTACTCCGCAGGGGGTTACGAGCAGTACTTC,CASSYSAGGYEQYF,many,TRBD1,TRBV6-5,TRBJ2-7
TGTGCCAGCAGCCAAGTCGGGACTGGCCGAAACACCATATATTTT,CASSQVGTGRNTIYF,many,.,TRBV3-1,TRBJ1-3
TGTGCCAGCACCCGGGGAGGGGTGACCTACGAGCAGTGCTTC,CASTRGGVTYEQCF,.,TRBD2,TRBV28,TRBJ2-7
TGTGCCAGCAGCTTAACGGGAGGGTACAATGAGCAGTTCTTC,CASSLTGGYNEQFF,many,TRBD2,TRBV7-3,TRBJ2-1
TGTGCCAGCAGCCACCCGAGCCAGGGCTACTATGGCTACACCTTC,CASSHPSQGYYGYTF,.,.,TRBV3-1,TRBJ1-2
TGTGCCAGCAGCTTACTAGCGGGGGGAATTTCTGACGAGCAGTACTTC,CASSLLAGGISDEQYF,few,TRBD2,TRBV7-2,TRBJ2-7
TGTGCCAGCAGTTACTCCTTTTTGCAGCCCCAGCATTTT,CASSYSFLQPQHF,few,.,TRBV6-7,TRBJ1-5